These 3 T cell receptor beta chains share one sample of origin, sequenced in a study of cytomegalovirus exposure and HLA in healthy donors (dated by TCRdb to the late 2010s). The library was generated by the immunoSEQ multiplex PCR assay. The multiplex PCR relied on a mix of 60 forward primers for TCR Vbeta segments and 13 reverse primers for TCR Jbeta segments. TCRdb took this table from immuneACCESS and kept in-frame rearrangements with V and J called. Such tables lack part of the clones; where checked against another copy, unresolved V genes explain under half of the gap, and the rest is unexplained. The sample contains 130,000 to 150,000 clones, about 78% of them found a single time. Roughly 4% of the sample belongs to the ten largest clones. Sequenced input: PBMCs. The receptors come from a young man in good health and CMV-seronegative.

This CDR3 is CASSLGTGDSDTQYF. CDR3 DNA: TGTGCCAGCAGTCTCGGGACAGGGGATTCAGATACGCAGTATTTT. The chain links TRBV7-9 to TRBJ2-3; 10 bases line up with TRBD1. The CDR3 sequence is 15 residues long. Germline CDR1 SEHNR, CDR2 FQNEAQ (reference sequence). J was trimmed by 4 bases and V by 6 bases; bases with no gene match: 7.

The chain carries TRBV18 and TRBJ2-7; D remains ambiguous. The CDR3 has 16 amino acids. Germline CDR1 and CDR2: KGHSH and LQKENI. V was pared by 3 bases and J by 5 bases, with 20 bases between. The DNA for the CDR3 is TGTGCCAGCTCACCTGGGCACACGACCCCCTCTCACGAGCAGTACTTC. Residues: CASSPGHTTPSHEQYF.

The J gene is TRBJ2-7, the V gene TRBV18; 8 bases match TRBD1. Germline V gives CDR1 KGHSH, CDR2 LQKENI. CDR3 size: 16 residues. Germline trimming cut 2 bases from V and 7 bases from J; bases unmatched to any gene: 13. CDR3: CASSPGIGQGAGEQYF. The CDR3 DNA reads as TGTGCCAGCTCACCAGGAATTGGGCAGGGGGCGGGTGAGCAGTACTTC.